These 13 T cell receptor beta chains were sequenced from one sample in a study of T cell responses to AZD1222 COVID-19 vaccine. TCRdb keeps only in-frame clones here, not all; method: immunoSEQ multiplex PCR. The table lists roughly 99,000 clones, around 90% of them singletons. The starting material was peripheral blood, obtained 28 days after the second AZD1222 dose. These receptors all come from an adult who received the AZD1222 COVID-19 vaccine.

The chain is built from TRBV6-5 and TRBJ2-7; D gene ambiguous. This CDR3 contains 16 residues. Trimming pared 0 bases from V and 1 base from J, leaving 13 bases between. The germline CDR1 and CDR2 sequences are MNHEY and SVGAGI. As DNA, the CDR3 is TGTGCCAGCAGTTACTCGGACGTCCAGAGTTCCTACGAGCAGTACTTC. Translating gives CASSYSDVQSSYEQYF.

The chain uses TRBV10-3 and TRBJ1-5; the D is unclear. V was pared by 11 bases and J by 6 bases, with 14 bases between. The CDR3 is 12 residues long. Germline V lookup: CDR1 ENHRY, CDR2 SYGVKD. The CDR3 region is CAGGSRGQPQHF. As DNA, the CDR3 is TGTGCCGGTGGGTCCAGAGGTCAGCCCCAGCATTTT.

The V and J genes are TRBV18 and TRBJ1-2, with 7 bases lining up with TRBD1. This CDR3 spans 14 amino acids. Germline CDR1 and CDR2: KGHSH and LQKENI. With 3 bases clipped from V and 0 bases from J, the junction kept 1 base outside the gene matches. CDR3 amino acids: CASSPGTANYGYTF. CDR3 DNA: TGTGCCAGCTCACCGGGGACAGCTAACTATGGCTACACCTTC.

This chain connects TRBV11-1 to TRBJ1-1; D gene ambiguous. Looked up from germline, CDR1 is SGHAT and CDR2 is FQDESV (reference sequence). V was shortened by 1 base and J by 4 bases, with 10 bases between the two germline ends. CDR3 length: 14 amino acids. CDR3 residues: CASSLEGRGTEAFF. In DNA, the CDR3 is TGTGCCAGCAGCTTAGAAGGACGCGGCACTGAAGCTTTCTTT.

This chain connects TRBV5-1 to TRBJ2-5, with D perhaps TRBD1 (6 bases). The V end was cut by 4 bases, the J end by 5 bases, with 12 bases between. CDR3 size: 13 residues. CDR1 is SGHRS, CDR2 YFSETQ, per germline. This chain's CDR3 is CASSPGTSETQYF. CDR3 coding DNA: TGCGCCAGCAGCCCGGGGACATCGGAGACCCAGTACTTC.

CDR3 loop: CASSLAGEFYEQYF. In DNA, the CDR3 is TGCGCCAGCAGCTTGGCCGGGGAGTTCTACGAGCAGTACTTC. V usage is TRBV5-1 and J usage is TRBJ2-7, with a possible D match to TRBD2 (5 bases). The CDR3 is 14 residues long. Between the trimmed V and J ends, which lost 0 bases and 3 bases, there was a span of 10 bases. The germline V gene has CDR1 SGHRS and CDR2 YFSETQ.

The rearrangement links TRBV2 to TRBJ2-1, with D perhaps given as TRBD1 or TRBD2 (6 bases each). The CDR3 runs to 15 residues. With 11 bases removed from V and 6 bases from J, the gap between germline ends came to 23 bases. In germline, CDR1 is SNHLY, CDR2 FYNNEI. CDR3 DNA: TGTGCCGCAGGGAGGAGAGGACAGCAAAGCAATGAGCAGTTCTTC. The encoded protein is CAAGRRGQQSNEQFF.

This sequence joins TRBV10-2 and TRBJ2-1, with 9 nucleotides matching TRBD1. This CDR3 is built from 12 residues. V gave up 6 bases and J gave up 9 bases; unmatched junction bases: 3. Per germline, CDR1 WSHSY and CDR2 SAAADI. The CDR3 nucleotides read TGCGCCAGCAGAGGGACAGGGAGTGAGCAGTTCTTC. Translation: CASRGTGSEQFF.

This clone appeared once. The chain uses TRBV5-1 and TRBJ1-5; 9 nucleotides agree with TRBD1. The ends lost 4 bases at V and 8 bases at J; junction bases unmatched: 7. CDR3 length: 14 amino acids. CDR1 and CDR2 from the germline V gene are SGHRS and YFSETQ. Here the CDR3 reads CASSTGQGAEPQHF. In nucleotides, the CDR3 is TGCGCCAGCAGCACGGGACAGGGTGCGGAGCCCCAGCATTTT.

This chain joins TRBV4-1 and TRBJ2-1, with D possibly TRBD1 on 5 matching bases. V lost 0 bases and J lost 6, with 12 bases in between. Germline V gene lookup returns CDR1 MGHRA and CDR2 YSYEKL. CDR3 length: 15 residues. Written as DNA, the CDR3 is TGCGCCAGCAGCCAAGAGGGGTGGGGCGGCAATGAGCAGTTCTTC. Protein product: CASSQEGWGGNEQFF.

The genes are TRBV7-6 and TRBJ2-5; D gene unclear. Trimming left V 4 bases short and J 1 base short, with 7 bases between. The CDR3 has 13 amino acids. Germline V gene sequence: CDR1 SGHVS, CDR2 FNYEAQ. The CDR3 sequence: CASSSGVQETQYF. The CDR3 DNA reads as TGTGCCAGCAGCTCAGGCGTCCAAGAGACCCAGTACTTC.

In this sample, this clone turned up a few times. This chain joins TRBV9 and TRBJ1-2, with D possibly matching TRBD1 (5 bases). The CDR3 runs 14 residues. Trimming took off 3 bases at V and 8 bases at J, with 17 bases between the two ends. CDR1 SGDLS and CDR2 YYNGEE come from the germline V gene. The CDR3 sequence is CASSASGTDGGYTF. The CDR3 DNA reads TGTGCCAGCAGCGCGTCCGGGACCGACGGCGGCTACACCTTC.

The V gene is TRBV30, the J gene TRBJ1-6; TRBD1 is a possible D gene (5 bases). Germline lookup yields CDR1 GTSNPN and CDR2 SVGIG (reference sequence). Trimming stripped 3 bases from V and 9 bases from J, with 12 bases between. CDR3 length equals 13 residues. Written as DNA, the CDR3 is TGTGCCTGGAGCGAGGATGGGGGTTCACCCCTCCACTTT. Encoded protein: CAWSEDGGSPLHF. The full variable domain, rest sourced from reference TRBV30 and TRBJ1-6, is SQTIHQWPATLVQPVGSPLSLECTVEGTSNPNLYWYRQAAGRGLQLLFYSVGIGQISSEVPQNLSASRPQDRQFILSSKKLLLSDSGFYLCAWSEDGGSPLHFGNGTRLTVT.